These 13 T cell receptor beta chains came from one sample sequenced in a study of blood T cell repertoires in COVID-19. The protocol was immunoSEQ multiplex PCR, while the TCRdb copy is restricted to in-frame clones and leaves out a portion. The sample lists roughly 100,000 clones, about 70% occurring once. Material: peripheral blood. These receptors all stem from a human donor with acute or convalescent COVID-19. The donor label of this sample is uncertain.

The chain is built from TRBV11-2 and TRBJ2-1; 7 nucleotides line up with TRBD2. This CDR3 comprises 16 residues. Trimming cost V 5 bases and J 4 bases; bases outside gene matches: 11. Germline lookup yields CDR1 SGHAT and CDR2 FQNNGV. The CDR3 nucleotides are TGTGCCAGCAGCGCCCGCGGGGGATTAGGGTACAATGAGCAGTTCTTC. This encodes CASSARGGLGYNEQFF. Full variable domain (remainder filled in from reference TRBV11-2 and TRBJ2-1): EAGVAQSPRYKIIEKRQSVAFWCNPISGHATLYWYQQILGQGPKLLIQFQNNGVVDDSQLPKDRFSAERLKGVDSTLKIQPAKLEDSAVYLCASSARGGLGYNEQFFGPGTRLTVL.

This chain links TRBV5-1 with TRBJ2-3; D might be TRBD1 (6 bases). CDR1 SGHRS and CDR2 YFSETQ come from the germline V gene. Between the trimmed V and J ends, which lost 0 bases and 10 bases, there was a span of 18 bases. The CDR3 sequence is 15 residues long. In nucleotides, the CDR3 is TGCGCCAGCAGCTTGGACAGGGAAAGTTCTATTGCGCAGTATTTT. Translating gives CASSLDRESSIAQYF.

The table lists this clone with a count of one. The chain combines TRBV6-5 with TRBJ1-5, with 7 bases fitting TRBD1. The germline gives CDR1 MNHEY, CDR2 SVGAGI. V gave up 7 bases and J gave up 11 bases; unmatched junction bases: 17. The CDR3 length is 15 residues. The CDR3 sequence: CASTPRPGGDPAQHF. Written as DNA, the CDR3 is TGTGCCAGCACCCCTAGGCCAGGGGGTGACCCGGCCCAGCATTTT.

V usage is TRBV5-1 and J usage is TRBJ1-3; D unresolved. The V and J ends lost 0 bases and 0 bases respectively, with 4 bases between them. Per germline, CDR1 SGHRS and CDR2 YFSETQ. This CDR3 comprises 14 residues. For the CDR3, the DNA is TGCGCCAGCAGCTTGGAGAGCTCTGGAAACACCATATATTTT. Translation gives CASSLESSGNTIYF.

V gene TRBV23-1 combines with J gene TRBJ1-2; tentatively, D is TRBD1 (5 bases). TRBV23-1 is an ORF; its function is uncertain. The ends were cut back, 2 bases at V and 5 bases at J, with 15 bases in the middle. The CDR3 sequence is 15 residues long. The CDR3 DNA is TGCGCCAGCAGTCAAATGGGTACAGGTTATTATGGCTACACCTTC. It encodes CASSQMGTGYYGYTF.

The V gene is TRBV11-2, the J gene TRBJ2-1, with TRBD2 matching over 9 bases. This CDR3 is 15 amino acids long. The V and J ends lost 4 bases and 2 bases, in that order; junction bases with no gene match: 3. Germline V lookup: CDR1 SGHAT, CDR2 FQNNGV. CDR3 sequence: CASSSLAGAYNEQFF. CDR3 bases: TGTGCCAGCAGCTCTTTAGCGGGGGCCTACAATGAGCAGTTCTTC.

This rearrangement joins TRBV28 to TRBJ1-6; D gene unclear. Between the trimmed V and J ends, which lost 4 bases and 0 bases, there was a span of 10 bases. Germline loops: CDR1 MDHEN, CDR2 SYDVKM. CDR3 length equals 16 residues. The CDR3 DNA reads as TGTGCCAGCAGTTCCACAGTGAGCTCCTATAATTCACCCCTCCACTTT. Residues: CASSSTVSSYNSPLHF.

The rearrangement uses TRBV19 and TRBJ2-7, with D tentatively TRBD1 (5 bases). The CDR3 is 13 amino acids. The V end lost 1 base, the J end lost 7 bases, and 11 bases lay between the germline ends. The germline V gene has CDR1 LNHDA and CDR2 SQIVND (reference sequence). The CDR3 spells CASSIGQGLEQYF. The CDR3 nucleotides read TGTGCCAGTAGTATAGGGCAGGGATTGGAGCAGTACTTC.

V usage is TRBV7-9 and J usage is TRBJ1-5; weak D call: TRBD1 (5 bases). The CDR3 has 17 amino acids. The ends were cut back, 1 base at V and 2 bases at J, with 15 bases in the middle. CDR1 and CDR2 from the germline V gene are SEHNR and FQNEAQ (reference sequence). DNA of the CDR3: TGTGCCAGCAGCTTAGGCTCGGGGGATAGAGGCAATCAGCCCCAGCATTTT. Translated, it gives CASSLGSGDRGNQPQHF.

This clone has more than one count but fewer than ten. The rearrangement links TRBV19 to TRBJ2-7, with D possibly TRBD2 on 5 matching bases. CDR3 length equals 17 residues. Germline assignment: CDR1 LNHDA and CDR2 SQIVND (reference sequence). V gave up 1 base and J gave up 4 bases, with 20 bases separating them. The CDR3 bases are TGTGCCAGTAGTATAGGTTCGCGGGCGACACAAGGGTACGAGCAGTACTTC. Protein: CASSIGSRATQGYEQYF.

Turning to this clone: An end of the junction does not agree with germline; a read error may underlie this. The chain has TRBV5-6 and TRBJ2-1; maybe TRBD1 (7 bases). Germline lookup yields CDR1 SGHDT and CDR2 YYEEEE. The CDR3 sequence is 14 residues long. Here the CDR3 DNA reads TGTGCCAGCAGCTGGCGGGACAGCGGCGGCCTAAATATCTTC. This encodes CASSWRDSGGLNIF.

A few counts support this clone. The chain joins TRBV28 to TRBJ2-2; D not resolved. Per germline, CDR1 MDHEN and CDR2 SYDVKM. Deletions cut 6 bases from V and 5 bases from J, with 7 bases between. The CDR3 consists of 12 residues. The chain's CDR3 is CASSPGTGELFF. The CDR3 nucleotides read TGTGCCAGCAGCCCCGGGACCGGGGAGCTGTTTTTT.

The chain joins TRBV25-1 to TRBJ2-5, with D possibly matching TRBD1 (5 bases). CDR3 size: 13 residues. Trimming cost V 1 base and J 5 bases, with 8 bases left between them. Germline V lookup: CDR1 MGHDK, CDR2 SYGVNS. CDR3 residues: CASSEWGSETQYF. The CDR3 DNA sequence: TGTGCCAGCAGTGAATGGGGCAGCGAGACCCAGTACTTC.